This T cell receptor (beta chain) was recovered during a study of cytomegalovirus exposure and HLA in healthy donors. The CDR3 is 14 residues long. Trimming took off 3 bases at V and 6 bases at J, with 13 bases between the two ends. Germline V lookup: CDR1 MDHEN, CDR2 SYDVKM. In its sample, this clone was seen once. Profiled with immunoSEQ multiplex PCR; TCRdb holds only in-frame clones, not every one. The sample contains about 160,000 clones, roughly 86% of which appear only once. This TCR was sampled from a man younger than 30 in good health and CMV-seropositive. The chain is built from TRBV28 and TRBJ2-3, with a possible D match to TRBD1 (6 bases). The material sequenced was PBMCs. In DNA, the CDR3 is TGTGCCAGCAGTTTGGGGCAGGGGATCGATACGCAGTATTTT. It is translated as CASSLGQGIDTQYF.